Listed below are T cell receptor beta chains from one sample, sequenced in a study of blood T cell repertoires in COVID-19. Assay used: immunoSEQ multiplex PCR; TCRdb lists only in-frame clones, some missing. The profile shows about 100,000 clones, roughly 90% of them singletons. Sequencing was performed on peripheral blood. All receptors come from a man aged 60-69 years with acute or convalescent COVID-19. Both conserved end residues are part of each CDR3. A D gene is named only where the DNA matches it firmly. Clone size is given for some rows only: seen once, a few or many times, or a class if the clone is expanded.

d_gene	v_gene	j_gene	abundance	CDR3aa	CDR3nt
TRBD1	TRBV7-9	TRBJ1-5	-	CASSDRGGSNQPQHF	TGTGCCAGCAGCGACAGGGGCGGAAGCAATCAGCCCCAGCATTTT
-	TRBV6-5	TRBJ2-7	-	CASTPMRAIGEQYF	TGTGCCAGCACCCCCATGAGGGCGATAGGGGAGCAGTACTTC
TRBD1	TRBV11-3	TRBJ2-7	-	CASSPLGQGGWEQYF	TGTGCCAGCAGCCCCTTGGGACAGGGCGGCTGGGAGCAGTACTTC
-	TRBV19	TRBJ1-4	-	CASSMEGRANEKLFF	TGTGCCAGTAGTATGGAGGGGAGGGCTAATGAAAAACTGTTTTTT
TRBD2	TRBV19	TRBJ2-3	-	CASLPGTSKADTQYF	TGTGCCAGTCTTCCGGGGACTAGTAAAGCAGATACGCAGTATTTT
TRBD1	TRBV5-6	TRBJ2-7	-	CASSVDRAYEQYF	TGTGCCAGCAGCGTCGACAGGGCCTACGAGCAGTACTTC
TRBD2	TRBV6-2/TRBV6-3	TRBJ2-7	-	CASSYRSGSPYRYEQYF	TGTGCCAGCAGTTACAGGAGCGGGAGTCCCTATCGATACGAGCAGTACTTC
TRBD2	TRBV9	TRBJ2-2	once	CASRLGLAANTGELFF	TGTGCCAGCAGACTCGGACTAGCAGCGAACACCGGGGAGCTGTTTTTT
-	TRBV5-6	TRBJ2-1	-	CASSVNSVYNEQFF	TGTGCCAGCAGTGTTAATTCCGTCTACAATGAGCAGTTCTTC
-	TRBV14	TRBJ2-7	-	CASSQDPGGVQYF	TGTGCCAGCAGCCAAGATCCCGGAGGGGTGCAGTACTTC
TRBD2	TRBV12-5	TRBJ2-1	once	CASGASGSVEQFF	TGTGCTAGTGGTGCGAGCGGGAGCGTTGAGCAGTTCTTC
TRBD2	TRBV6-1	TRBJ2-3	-	CASSAPSGRPSSTQYF	TGTGCCAGCAGTGCCCCTAGCGGGAGGCCTAGTAGTACGCAGTATTTT
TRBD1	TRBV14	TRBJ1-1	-	CASSLQGAPAPEAFF	TGTGCCAGCAGCCTTCAGGGGGCGCCTGCCCCTGAAGCTTTCTTT
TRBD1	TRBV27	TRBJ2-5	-	CASSLSRQGETQYF	TGTGCCAGCAGTTTATCCCGACAGGGTGAGACCCAGTACTTC
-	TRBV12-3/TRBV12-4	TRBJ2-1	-	CASRYAGVDEQFF	TGTGCCAGCAGGTATGCAGGGGTCGATGAGCAGTTCTTC
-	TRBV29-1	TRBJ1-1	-	CSVDVRGASTEAFF	TGCAGCGTGGATGTTCGGGGGGCGAGCACTGAAGCTTTCTTT
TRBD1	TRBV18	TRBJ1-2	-	CASSPPQGANYGYTF	TGTGCCAGCTCACCACCGCAGGGGGCGAACTATGGCTACACCTTC
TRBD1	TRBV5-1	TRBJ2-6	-	CASSLLGQGASGANVLTF	TGCGCCAGCAGCTTGTTGGGACAGGGGGCCTCTGGGGCCAACGTCCTGACTTTC
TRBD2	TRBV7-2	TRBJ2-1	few	CASSFTSGNEQFF	TGTGCCAGCAGCTTTACTAGCGGGAATGAGCAGTTCTTC
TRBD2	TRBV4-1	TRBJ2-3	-	CASSTPSGTSGRVQDTQYF	TGCGCCAGCAGCACCCCCTCCGGGACTAGCGGGAGGGTTCAAGATACGCAGTATTTT
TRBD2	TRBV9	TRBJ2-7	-	CASSTGLAGLYEQYF	TGTGCCAGCAGTACCGGACTAGCGGGACTCTACGAGCAGTACTTC
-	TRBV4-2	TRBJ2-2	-	CASRDISNTGELFF	TGTGCCAGCAGGGACATATCGAACACCGGGGAGCTGTTTTTT
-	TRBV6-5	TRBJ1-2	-	CASQKAPRANYGYTF	TGTGCCAGCCAAAAAGCCCCCCGAGCTAACTATGGCTACACCTTC
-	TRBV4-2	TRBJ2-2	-	CASSQFLQTGELFF	TGTGCCAGCAGCCAATTTCTACAGACCGGGGAGCTGTTTTTT
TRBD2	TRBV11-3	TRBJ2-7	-	CASSSGTSGGRSSYEQYF	TGTGCCAGCAGCTCGGGGACTAGCGGGGGCAGGAGCTCCTACGAGCAGTACTTC
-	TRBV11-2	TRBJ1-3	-	CASSVVGGLGNTIYF	TGTGCCAGCAGCGTGGTCGGGGGGCTTGGAAACACCATATATTTT
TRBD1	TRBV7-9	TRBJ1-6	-	CASSPGTGGTSPLHF	TGTGCCAGCAGCCCAGGGACAGGGGGCACTTCACCCCTCCACTTT
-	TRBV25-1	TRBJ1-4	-	CASSDRGVGSEKLFF	TGTGCCAGCAGTGATCGAGGCGTAGGGAGTGAAAAACTGTTTTTT
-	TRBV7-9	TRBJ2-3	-	CASSPFGQKDTDTQYF	TGTGCCAGCAGCCCATTCGGACAGAAAGACACAGATACGCAGTATTTT
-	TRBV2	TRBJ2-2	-	CASSGGRQNTGELFF	TGTGCCAGTTCCGGGGGACGGCAGAACACCGGGGAGCTGTTTTTT
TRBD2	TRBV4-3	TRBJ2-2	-	CASSQVPSGSTGELFF	TGCGCCAGCAGCCAAGTACCTAGCGGGAGCACCGGGGAGCTGTTTTTT
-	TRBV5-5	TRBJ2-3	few	CASSPSEDTQYF	TGTGCCAGCAGCCCTAGCGAGGATACGCAGTATTTT
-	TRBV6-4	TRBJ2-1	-	CASSEMGGSSHEQFF	TGTGCCAGCAGTGAAATGGGGGGTTCGAGTCATGAGCAGTTCTTC
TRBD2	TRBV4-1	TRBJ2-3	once	CASSQDLAGGRDTQYF	TGCGCCAGCAGCCAAGATTTAGCGGGAGGCCGGGATACGCAGTATTTT
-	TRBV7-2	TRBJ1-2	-	CATGLRVDGYTF	TGTGCCACCGGCCTCAGGGTCGATGGCTACACCTTC
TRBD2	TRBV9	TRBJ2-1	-	CASSVGFDGRIWNEQFF	TGTGCCAGCAGCGTAGGGTTCGACGGGAGGATTTGGAATGAGCAGTTCTTC
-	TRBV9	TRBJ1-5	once	CASSVGGREDQPQHF	TGTGCCAGCAGCGTAGGAGGCAGGGAGGATCAGCCCCAGCATTTT
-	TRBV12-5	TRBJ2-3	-	CASGPRDRADTQYF	TGTGCTAGTGGTCCCAGGGATAGGGCAGATACGCAGTATTTT
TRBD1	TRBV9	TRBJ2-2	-	CASSPKEGAGTGELFF	TGTGCCAGCAGCCCAAAAGAGGGGGCAGGGACCGGGGAGCTGTTTTTT
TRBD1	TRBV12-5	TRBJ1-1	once	CASGPPGGLGDRGSTEAFF	TGTGCTAGTGGTCCCCCAGGGGGTTTAGGCGACAGGGGGAGTACTGAAGCTTTCTTT
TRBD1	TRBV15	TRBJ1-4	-	CATSFDRATNEKLFF	TGTGCCACCAGTTTTGACAGGGCAACTAATGAAAAACTGTTTTTT
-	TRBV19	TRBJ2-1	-	CATNLGRVGNEQFF	TGTGCCACCAATTTAGGCAGGGTAGGGAATGAGCAGTTCTTC
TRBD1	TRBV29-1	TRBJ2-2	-	CSVRTGTNTGELFF	TGCAGCGTTCGGACAGGGACGAACACCGGGGAGCTGTTTTTT
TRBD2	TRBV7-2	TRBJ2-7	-	CASSPGLAGGLIYEQYF	TGTGCCAGCAGCCCGGGACTAGCGGGAGGCCTAATCTACGAGCAGTACTTC
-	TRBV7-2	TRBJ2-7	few	CASSSLASYEQYF	TGTGCCAGCAGCTCCTTAGCCTCCTACGAGCAGTACTTC
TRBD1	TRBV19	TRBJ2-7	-	CASMGTGAYEQYF	TGTGCCAGTATGGGGACAGGGGCCTACGAGCAGTACTTC
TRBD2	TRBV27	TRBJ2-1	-	CATGLAADNEQFF	TGTGCCACCGGACTAGCGGCCGACAATGAGCAGTTCTTC
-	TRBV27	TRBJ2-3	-	CASSLYRRASSTDTQYF	TGTGCCAGCAGTTTATATCGCAGGGCGTCTAGCACAGATACGCAGTATTTT
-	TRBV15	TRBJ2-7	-	CATSRDYNPYEQYF	TGTGCCACCAGCAGAGATTACAACCCCTACGAGCAGTACTTC
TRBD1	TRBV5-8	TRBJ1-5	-	CASSPEGQGRQPQHF	TGTGCCAGCAGCCCAGAGGGACAGGGGCGACAGCCCCAGCATTTT
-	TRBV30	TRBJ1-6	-	CAWSRAGVNSPLHF	TGTGCCTGGAGTCGCGCAGGGGTTAATTCACCCCTCCACTTT
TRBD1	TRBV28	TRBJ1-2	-	CASSSPDRGYGYTF	TGTGCCAGCAGTTCCCCGGACAGGGGCTATGGCTACACCTTC
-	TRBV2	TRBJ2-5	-	CASNYGQKQETQYF	TGTGCCAGCAACTACGGACAGAAGCAAGAGACCCAGTACTTC
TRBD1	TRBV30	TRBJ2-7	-	CAGGDRVRSGGQYF	TGTGCCGGGGGGGACAGGGTAAGGTCAGGGGGGCAGTACTTC
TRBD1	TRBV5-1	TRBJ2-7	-	CASSLATGTGIYEQYF	TGCGCCAGCAGCTTGGCCACCGGGACAGGGATTTACGAGCAGTACTTC
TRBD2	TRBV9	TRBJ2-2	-	CASSRLAGDPGELFF	TGTGCCAGCAGTCGACTAGCGGGGGACCCCGGGGAGCTGTTTTTT
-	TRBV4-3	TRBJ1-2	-	CASSQDAGAGYGYTF	TGCGCCAGCAGCCAAGATGCGGGGGCTGGATATGGCTACACCTTC
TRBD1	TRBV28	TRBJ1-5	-	CASRRQGRNHQPQHF	TGTGCCAGCAGACGACAGGGACGAAACCATCAGCCCCAGCATTTT